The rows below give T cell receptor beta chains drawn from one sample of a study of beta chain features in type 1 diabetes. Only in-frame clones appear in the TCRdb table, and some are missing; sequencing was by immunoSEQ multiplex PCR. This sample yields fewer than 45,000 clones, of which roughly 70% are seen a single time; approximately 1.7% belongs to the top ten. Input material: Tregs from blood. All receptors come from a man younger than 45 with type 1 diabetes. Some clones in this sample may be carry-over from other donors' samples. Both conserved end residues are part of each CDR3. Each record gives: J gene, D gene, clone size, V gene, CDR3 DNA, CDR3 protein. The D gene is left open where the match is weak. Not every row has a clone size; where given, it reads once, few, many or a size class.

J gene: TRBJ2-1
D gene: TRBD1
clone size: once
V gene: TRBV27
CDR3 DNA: TGTGCCAGCAGTCGGACAGGAACCTACAATGAGCAGTTCTTC
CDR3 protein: CASSRTGTYNEQFF

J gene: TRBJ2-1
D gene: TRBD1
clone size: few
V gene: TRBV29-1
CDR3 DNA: TGCAGCGCTCACAGGGGTCCTTCCTACAATGAGCAGTTCTTC
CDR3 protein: CSAHRGPSYNEQFF

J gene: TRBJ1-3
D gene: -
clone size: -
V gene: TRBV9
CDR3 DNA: TGTGCCAGCAGCGTAGCACAGGGCTTCTCTGGAAACACCATATATTTT
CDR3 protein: CASSVAQGFSGNTIYF

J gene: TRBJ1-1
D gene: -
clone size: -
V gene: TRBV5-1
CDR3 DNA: TGCGCCAGCAGCTTGCTGCGAGTTGGCACTGAAGCTTTCTTT
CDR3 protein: CASSLLRVGTEAFF

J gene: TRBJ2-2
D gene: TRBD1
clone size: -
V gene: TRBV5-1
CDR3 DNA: TGCGCCAGCAGCTTGGGATCCGGGACAGCGAACACCGGGGAGCTGTTTTTT
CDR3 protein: CASSLGSGTANTGELFF

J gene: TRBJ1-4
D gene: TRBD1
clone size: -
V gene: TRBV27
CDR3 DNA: TGTGCCAGCAGTCGGGACAGGGGACGAAAACTGTTTTTT
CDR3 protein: CASSRDRGRKLFF

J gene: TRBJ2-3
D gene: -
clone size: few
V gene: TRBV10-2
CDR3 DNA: TGCGCCAGCAGTGATTGGCGGGGGCGGCCAGATACGCAGTATTTT
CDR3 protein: CASSDWRGRPDTQYF

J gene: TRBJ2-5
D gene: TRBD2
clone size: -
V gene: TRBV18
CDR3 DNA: TGTGCCAGCTCACCGGCGGGGGTAGAGACCCAGTACTTC
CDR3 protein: CASSPAGVETQYF

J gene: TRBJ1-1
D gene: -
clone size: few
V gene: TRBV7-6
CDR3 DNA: TGTGCCAGCAGCTTAGGACCGGGGAACACTGAAGCTTTCTTT
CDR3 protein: CASSLGPGNTEAFF

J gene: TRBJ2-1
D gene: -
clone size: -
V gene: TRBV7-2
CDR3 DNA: TGTGCCAGCAGCCCGGGGTCGGGGGGCCATGAGCAGTTCTTC
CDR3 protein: CASSPGSGGHEQFF

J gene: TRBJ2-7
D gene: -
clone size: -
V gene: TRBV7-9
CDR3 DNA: TGTGCCAGCAGCCAGGGACACCTAGCCTACGAGCAGTACTTC
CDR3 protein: CASSQGHLAYEQYF

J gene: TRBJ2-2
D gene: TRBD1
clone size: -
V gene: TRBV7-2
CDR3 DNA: TGTGCCAGCAGCCCTCGAGGGACAGGGGTTACCGGGGAGCTGTTTTTT
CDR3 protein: CASSPRGTGVTGELFF

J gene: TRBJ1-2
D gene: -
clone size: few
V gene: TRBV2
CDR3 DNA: TGTGCCAGCAGTGAGCAGGGGAGCGGTGGCTACACCTTC
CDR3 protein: CASSEQGSGGYTF

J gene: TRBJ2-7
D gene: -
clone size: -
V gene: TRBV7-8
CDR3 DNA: TGTGCCAGCAGACCTTTCACAGTGTACGAGCAGTACTTC
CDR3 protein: CASRPFTVYEQYF

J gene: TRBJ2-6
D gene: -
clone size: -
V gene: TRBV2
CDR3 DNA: TGTGCCAGCAGGGAGGGCCAGGCCAACGTCCTGACTTTC
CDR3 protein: CASREGQANVLTF

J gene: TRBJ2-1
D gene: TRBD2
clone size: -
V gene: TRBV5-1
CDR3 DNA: TGCGCCAGCAGCCCGGGGACTAGCGGGGGTAAGCAGTTCTTC
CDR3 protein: CASSPGTSGGKQFF

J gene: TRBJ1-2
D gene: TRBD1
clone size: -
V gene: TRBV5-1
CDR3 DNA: TGCGCCAGCAGCATCCCCGACAGGGGAGGCTATGGCTACACCTTC
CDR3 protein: CASSIPDRGGYGYTF

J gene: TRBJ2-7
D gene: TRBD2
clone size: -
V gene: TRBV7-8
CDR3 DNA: TGTGCCAGCAGCTTAATGGGGGAAAGCGGGGGACCCTACGAGCAGTACTTC
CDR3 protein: CASSLMGESGGPYEQYF

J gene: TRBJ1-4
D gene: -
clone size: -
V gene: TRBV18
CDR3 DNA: TGTGCCAGCTCCCTGACAGGTCCGAATGAAAAACTGTTTTTT
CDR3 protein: CASSLTGPNEKLFF

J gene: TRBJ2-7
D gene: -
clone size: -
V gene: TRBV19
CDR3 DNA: TGTGCCAGTAGTATAGTTGGAGGGCGCCTCACCTACGAGCAGTACTTC
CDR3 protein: CASSIVGGRLTYEQYF

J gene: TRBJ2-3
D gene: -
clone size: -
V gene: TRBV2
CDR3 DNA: TGTGCCAGCAACTTACAGGGAGCAGATACGCAGTATTTT
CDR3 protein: CASNLQGADTQYF

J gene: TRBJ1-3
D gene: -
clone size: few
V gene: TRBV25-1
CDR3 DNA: TGTGCCAGCAGTGAAAGCGGATCCTCTGGAAACACCATATATTTT
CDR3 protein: CASSESGSSGNTIYF

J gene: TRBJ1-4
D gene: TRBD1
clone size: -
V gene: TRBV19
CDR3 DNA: TGTGCCAGTAGTGGGGCCAGGGGGCCGGAAAAACTGTTTTTT
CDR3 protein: CASSGARGPEKLFF

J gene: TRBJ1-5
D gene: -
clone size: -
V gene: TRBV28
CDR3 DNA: TGTGCCAGCAGTGACAGTCAGGATCAGCCCCAGCATTTT
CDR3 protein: CASSDSQDQPQHF

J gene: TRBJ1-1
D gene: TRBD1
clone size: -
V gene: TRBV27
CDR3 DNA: TGTGCCAGCAGTTCAACAGGGGGTTGGACTGAAGCTTTCTTT
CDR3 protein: CASSSTGGWTEAFF

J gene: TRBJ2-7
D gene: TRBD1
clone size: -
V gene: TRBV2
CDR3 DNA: TGTGCCAGCAGTGATTTGGGACAGACCTACGAGCAGTACTTC
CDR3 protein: CASSDLGQTYEQYF

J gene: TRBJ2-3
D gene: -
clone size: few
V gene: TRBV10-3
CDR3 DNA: TGTGCCACCCGCCAGGGCTCCACAGATACGCAGTATTTT
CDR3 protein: CATRQGSTDTQYF

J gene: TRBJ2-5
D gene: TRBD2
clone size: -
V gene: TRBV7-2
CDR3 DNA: TGTGCCAGCAGCTGGACTAGCTTAGCCAGGCAGACCCAGTACTTC
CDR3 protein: CASSWTSLARQTQYF

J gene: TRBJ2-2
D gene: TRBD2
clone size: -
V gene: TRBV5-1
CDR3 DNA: TGCGCCAGCAGCTTTGACCCGGGACTAGCGGGACATACCGGGGAGCTGTTTTTT
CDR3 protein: CASSFDPGLAGHTGELFF

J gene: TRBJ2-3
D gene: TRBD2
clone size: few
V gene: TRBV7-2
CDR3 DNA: TGTGCCAGCAGCTTTTCGGCGGGGGGGGGCACAGATACGCAGTATTTT
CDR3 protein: CASSFSAGGGTDTQYF

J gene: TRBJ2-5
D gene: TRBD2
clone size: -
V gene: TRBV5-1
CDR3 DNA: TGCGCCAGCAGCTCCGGGACTAGCGGGATAGAGACCCAGTACTTC
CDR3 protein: CASSSGTSGIETQYF

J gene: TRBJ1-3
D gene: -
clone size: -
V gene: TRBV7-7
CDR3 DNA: TGTGCTAGCAGCGCACAGGGTTCTGGAAACACCATATATTTT
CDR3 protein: CASSAQGSGNTIYF

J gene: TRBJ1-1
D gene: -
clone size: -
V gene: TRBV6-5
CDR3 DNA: TGTGCCAGCAGTCCGACGGCGGCGAACACTGAAGCTTTCTTT
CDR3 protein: CASSPTAANTEAFF